This TCR beta chain was identified during a study of HIV-infected patients and healthy controls. This clonotype was detected ten times or more. This CDR3 is 12 amino acids long. V was pared by 6 bases and J by 4 bases, with 7 bases between. CDR1 MNHNY and CDR2 SVGAGI come from the germline V gene (reference sequence). Alpha and beta constant-region primers primed reverse transcription of 500 to 550 ng RNA. Separate chain-specific third strand synthesis with multiplexing indices produced the alpha and beta libraries. TCRdb re-derived calls from the 5' RACE reads in MiXCR, one entry per CDR3 protein. The repertoire holds 8,000 to 10,000 distinct CDR3 sequences, approximately 7.9% seen once, with about 32% in the top ten. All unsorted peripheral T cells were captured because whole blood was used without fractionation. Enrollment excluded donors with tumors, hepatitis B or C, or recent vaccination.

The sequence derives from an adult with HIV infection. The donor label of this sample is uncertain. Material: blood, obtained before antiretroviral therapy. This rearrangement joins TRBV6-6 to TRBJ2-1; D not resolved. The CDR3: CASSRPYNEQFF. The CDR3 coding sequence is TGTGCCAGCAGCCGACCTTACAATGAGCAGTTCTTC.